The 8 T cell receptor beta chains given below trace back to one sample, sequenced in a study of T cell responses to AZD1222 COVID-19 vaccine. Some clones are missing from TCRdb's copy, which holds only in-frame ones; the method was immunoSEQ multiplex PCR. The sample gives more than 100,000 clones, around 87% of which show up once; 1.3% to 1.5% is in the top ten. The sample was peripheral blood, taken on day 0 of AZD1222 vaccination. These receptors were collected from an adult in good health.

As to this clone: Mismatch with germline at one junction end may stem from a read error. The gene calls are TRBV5-5 and TRBJ2-7, with D unclear. The CDR3 covers 12 residues. Germline CDR1 and CDR2: SGHKS and YYEKEE (reference sequence). The CDR3 reads CASSAQTATEDF. CDR3 bases: TGTGCCAGCAGCGCTCAAACAGCGACTGAAGACTTC.

As regards this clone: Other DNA sequences in this sample translate to the same CDR3. This chain uses TRBV5-1 with TRBJ1-5, with 10 positions matching TRBD1. Looked up from germline, CDR1 is SGHRS and CDR2 is YFSETQ. The J segment lost 5 bases and the V segment lost 2 bases, leaving 1 base of the junction unmatched. The CDR3 contains 14 residues. The CDR3 loop reads CASSLGQGDQPQHF. DNA for the CDR3: TGCGCCAGCAGCTTAGGACAGGGGGATCAGCCCCAGCATTTT.

The chain uses TRBV5-5 and TRBJ2-3, with TRBD1 identical over 9 bases. Germline CDR1 is SGHKS and CDR2 is YYEKEE (reference sequence). V shed 0 bases, J shed 4 bases, and the junction held 9 bases outside the gene matches. The CDR3 consists of 17 residues. CDR3 coding DNA: TGTGCCAGCAGCTTGGTTAGCGGACAGGGGCTAGCAGATACGCAGTATTTT. It codes for CASSLVSGQGLADTQYF.

The chain joins TRBV3-1 (or the pseudogene TRBV3-2) to TRBJ1-1; 7 positions agree with TRBD1. The V and J ends lost 4 bases and 6 bases, in that order; junction bases with no gene match: 8. The CDR3 extends over 14 amino acids. Germline CDR1 and CDR2: LGHDT and YNNKEL (reference sequence). CDR3 sequence reads: CASSRTGDRAEAFF. The CDR3 nucleotides read TGTGCCAGCAGCCGCACAGGGGATAGGGCTGAAGCTTTCTTT.

The V call is TRBV11-3, the J call TRBJ1-1; D unresolved. The V end was cut by 3 bases, the J end by 1 base, with 6 bases between. CDR3 size: 13 residues. Looked up from germline, CDR1 is SGHNT and CDR2 is YENEEA. This CDR3 is CASSFQENTEAFF. CDR3 bases: TGTGCCAGCAGCTTCCAGGAGAACACTGAAGCTTTCTTT.

This rearrangement joins TRBV28 to TRBJ2-7; D tentatively reads TRBD1 or TRBD2 (5 bases each). This CDR3 has 13 amino acids. Germline V gene sequence: CDR1 MDHEN, CDR2 SYDVKM. The ends were cut back, 8 bases at V and 5 bases at J, with 16 bases in the middle. The CDR3 nucleotides read TGTGCCAGCCGCTCTGGTGGGACGAACGAGCAGTACTTC. Residues: CASRSGGTNEQYF. Filled out from reference TRBV28 and TRBJ2-7, the complete variable domain reads DVKVTQSSRYLVKRTGEKVFLECVQDMDHENMFWYRQDPGLGLRLIYFSYDVKMKEKGDIPEGYSVSREKKERFSLILESASTNQTSMYLCASRSGGTNEQYFGPGTRLTVT.

The V call is TRBV25-1, the J call TRBJ2-5, with no clear D. This CDR3 is built from 15 residues. The V end was cut by 2 bases, the J end by 5 bases, with 15 bases between. Per germline, CDR1 MGHDK and CDR2 SYGVNS. Here the CDR3 reads CASSEAGLMWETQYF. CDR3 bases: TGTGCCAGCAGTGAAGCTGGCTTAATGTGGGAGACCCAGTACTTC.

The chain joins TRBV7-6 to TRBJ2-5; 8 nucleotides line up with TRBD1. The CDR3 covers 16 residues. Germline loops: CDR1 SGHVS, CDR2 FNYEAQ. Losses at the gene ends were 1 base for V and 2 bases for J; bases not matched to a gene: 6. The CDR3 region has the DNA TGTGCCAGCAGCTTAGAGGACAGGGAGTGGCAAGAGACCCAGTACTTC. Amino acids: CASSLEDREWQETQYF.